One sample yielded the 30 T cell receptor beta chains listed below, sequenced in a study of metastatic and nonmetastatic thyroid tumors. TCRdb re-called the PCR reads via MiXCR. This table holds tens of thousands of clones, about an eighth found once. No treatment had been given to any patient before thyroid surgery. The sample consisted of blood. Receptors originate from a male donor with papillary thyroid cancer or a benign thyroid nodule (not recorded which). Some clones in this sample may be carry-over from other donors' samples.

This clone was seen at least ten times. The chain uses TRBV18 and TRBJ2-7, with 8 bases matching TRBD2. The J segment lost 3 bases and the V segment lost 0 bases, leaving 7 bases of the junction unmatched. The CDR3 loop spans 16 amino acids. Germline loops: CDR1 KGHSH, CDR2 LQKENI. The CDR3 sequence is CASSPPSAGGGYEQYF. Here the CDR3 DNA reads TGTGCCAGCTCACCACCTTCGGCGGGAGGTGGCTACGAGCAGTACTTC.

This clone was seen many times. The gene calls are TRBV7-2 and TRBJ1-1; a weak D match, TRBD1 (6 bases). Trimming took 2 bases from V and 6 from J, leaving 10 bases between them. CDR1 is SGHTA and CDR2 is FQGNSA in the germline V gene. This CDR3 comprises 13 residues. This CDR3 is CASSLRGAPEAFF. The CDR3, as DNA: TGTGCCAGCAGCTTAAGGGGGGCCCCTGAAGCTTTCTTT.

The V and J genes are TRBV4-1 and TRBJ1-5; D is perhaps TRBD1 (5 bases). There are 17 residues in the CDR3. V was shortened by 0 bases and J by 4 bases, with 16 bases between the two germline ends. CDR1 and CDR2 (germline): MGHRA, YSYEKL. CDR3 residues: CASSQELVEWGNQPQHF. The DNA of the CDR3 is TGCGCCAGCAGCCAAGAACTTGTTGAGTGGGGGAATCAGCCCCAGCATTTT.

CDR3: CSAASSAGDEQYF. CDR3 DNA sequence: TGCAGTGCCGCGAGCTCCGCTGGCGACGAGCAGTACTTC. The V gene is TRBV20-1, the J gene TRBJ2-7; D gene uncertain. CDR3 length: 13 amino acids. Germline loops: CDR1 DFQATT, CDR2 SNEGSKA (reference sequence). The V gene lost 6 bases and the J gene lost 5 bases, with 17 bases spanning the gap.

Ten or more counts support this clone. The chain is built from TRBV7-9 and TRBJ2-1; 10 positions match TRBD1. Trimming removed 2 bases from V and 10 bases from J; junction bases left unmatched: 11. Germline V gene lookup returns CDR1 SEHNR and CDR2 FQNEAQ (reference sequence). The CDR3 sequence is 16 residues long. CDR3 loop: CASSLSPRQGAGEQFF. CDR3 DNA sequence: TGTGCCAGCAGCTTAAGTCCAAGACAGGGGGCAGGGGAGCAGTTCTTC.

This clone has at least ten counts. The chain joins TRBV7-9 to TRBJ2-3; no firm D call. V was cut by 0 bases and J by 5 bases, with 6 bases left in between. Germline V CDR1 and CDR2: SEHNR, FQNEAQ (reference sequence). CDR3 length equals 13 residues. The CDR3 sequence is CASSLASGDTQYF. DNA of the CDR3: TGTGCCAGCAGCTTAGCTTCTGGAGATACGCAGTATTTT.

To note about this clone: This may be a read error: a much more frequent sequence differs by one nucleotide. This chain's CDR3 is CAISEYRQETQYF. Written as DNA, the CDR3 is TGTGCCATCAGTGAGTACAGGCAAGAGACCCAGTACTTC. The chain has TRBV2 and TRBJ2-5, with D maybe TRBD1 (5 bases). In germline, CDR1 is SNHLY, CDR2 FYNNEI. There are 13 residues in the CDR3.

Of note for this clone: The junction differs from germline at one of its ends, possibly a read error. V usage is TRBV12-3 or TRBV12-4 and J usage is TRBJ2-3; 7 nucleotides align to TRBD1. The CDR3 length is 15 residues. CDR3: CAGSLAGGITDTQYF. The CDR3 nucleotides are TGTGCCGGCAGTTTGGCAGGGGGTATCACAGATACGCAGTATTTT.

This clone was seen at least ten times. V and J are TRBV6-1 and TRBJ2-1; 11 nucleotides agree with TRBD2. V shed 5 bases, J shed 4 bases, and the junction held 4 bases outside the gene matches. The CDR3 has 15 residues. CDR1 and CDR2 from the germline V gene are MNHNS and SASEGT. CDR3 in amino acids: CASSRGTSGYNEQFF. DNA for the CDR3: TGTGCCAGCAGTAGGGGGACTAGCGGATACAATGAGCAGTTCTTC.

In this sample, this clone turned up a few times. This may be a read error: a much more frequent sequence differs by one nucleotide. The sample holds other DNA sequences that translate to the same CDR3. This rearrangement joins TRBV20-1 to TRBJ2-2; no reliable D call. V was trimmed by 2 bases and J by 2 bases, leaving 6 bases between them. The CDR3 contains 13 residues. Germline CDR1 is DFQATT and CDR2 is SNEGSKA (reference sequence). The CDR3 DNA reads TGCAGTGCTAGACCTCTAAACACCGGGGAGCTGTTTTTT. Encoded protein: CSARPLNTGELFF.

This clone was seen many times. V and J are TRBV7-8 and TRBJ2-7; D ambiguous. Germline V CDR1 and CDR2: SGHVS, FQNEAQ. V was trimmed by 7 bases and J by 6 bases, leaving 16 bases between them. The CDR3 is 13 amino acids. CDR3 in DNA: TGTGCCAGCACCATAACAGCCTATAGCGAGCAGTACTTC. Its protein product is CASTITAYSEQYF.

This clone was observed at least ten times. The chain combines TRBV5-1 with TRBJ1-1; 10 bases line up with TRBD1. This CDR3 region has 17 residues. V lost 1 base to trimming and J lost 0 bases; unmatched junction nucleotides: 6. CDR1 is SGHRS, CDR2 YFSETQ, per germline. The CDR3 DNA reads as TGCGCCAGCAGCTTGATGGGACAGGGGATCATGAACACTGAAGCTTTCTTT. Translated: CASSLMGQGIMNTEAFF.

This chain uses TRBV28 with TRBJ1-5; D is undetermined. Trimming left V 3 bases short and J 2 bases short, with 11 bases between. CDR1 and CDR2 from the germline V gene are MDHEN and SYDVKM. This CDR3 region has 15 residues. CDR3 sequence: CASSFSGYGNQPQHF. CDR3 bases: TGTGCCAGCAGTTTCTCGGGGTATGGCAATCAGCCCCAGCATTTT.

This clone occurred many times. The chain links TRBV20-1 to TRBJ2-3, with TRBD2 matching 9 bases. V shed 3 bases, J shed 6 bases, and the junction held 13 bases outside the gene matches. CDR3 length: 16 residues. Germline CDR1 is DFQATT and CDR2 is SNEGSKA (reference sequence). CDR3 nucleotide sequence: TGCAGTGCTAGCCTTCCCCCGGGCGGGGGGGGGGATACGCAGTATTTT. Its translation: CSASLPPGGGGDTQYF.

In its sample, this clone was seen many times. The rearrangement uses TRBV13 and TRBJ1-4; 7 bases are a match to TRBD1. The CDR3 consists of 15 residues. V dropped 5 bases and J dropped 11; count of bases not matched to a gene: 14. Germline assignment: CDR1 PRHDT and CDR2 FYEKMQ (reference sequence). DNA for the CDR3: TGTGCCAGCAGCGGGAGGGACAGCCAACCTGGGAAACTGTTTTTT. Amino acids: CASSGRDSQPGKLFF.

The gene calls are TRBV3-1 and TRBJ1-5; 7 positions agree with TRBD1. The germline gives CDR1 LGHDT, CDR2 YNNKEL (reference sequence). Trimming at V came to 0 bases and at J to 5 bases, leaving 7 bases not matched to a gene. CDR3 length: 16 amino acids. CDR3 DNA sequence: TGTGCCAGCAGCCAAGATCACAGGGGAGGCGATCAGCCCCAGCATTTT. Amino acids: CASSQDHRGGDQPQHF.

Concerning this clone: This sequence may be a read error, since a much larger clone differs from it by one base. The chain uses TRBV4-3 and TRBJ2-6, with a possible D match to TRBD1 (5 bases). The CDR3 covers 18 residues. Looked up from germline, CDR1 is LGHNA and CDR2 is YSLEER. CDR3 DNA: TGCGCCAGCAGCCAAGATGACAGCTCGAGCTCTGGGGTCAACGTCCTGACTTTC. This encodes CASSQDDSSSSGVNVLTF.

This clone was seen ten or more times. This chain links TRBV7-2 with TRBJ2-7; 10 bases match TRBD2. The CDR3 sequence is 15 residues long. Trimming took 4 bases from V and 1 from J; bases not matched to a gene: 4. From germline, CDR1 is SGHTA and CDR2 FQGNSA. The CDR3 region is CASSSSGGGSYEQYF. CDR3 sequence (DNA): TGTGCCAGCAGCTCTAGCGGGGGTGGGTCCTACGAGCAGTACTTC.

This clone has ten or more counts. The CDR3 reads CASSLDYVTGEQRLFF. The CDR3 DNA reads as TGTGCCAGCAGCCTCGATTACGTTACAGGGGAGCAAAGACTGTTTTTT. V usage is TRBV27 and J usage is TRBJ1-4; 7 bases are shared with TRBD1. V shed 6 bases, J shed 13 bases, and the junction held 20 bases outside the gene matches. The CDR3 totals 16 residues. Germline values: CDR1 MNHEY, CDR2 SMNVEV (reference sequence). The full variable domain, its missing parts supplied by reference TRBV27 and TRBJ1-4, is EAQVTQNPRYLITVTGKKLTVTCSQNMNHEYMSWYRQDPGLGLRQIYYSMNVEVTDKGDVPEGYKVSRKEKRNFPLILESPSPNQTSLYFCASSLDYVTGEQRLFFGSGTQLSVL.

In the case of this clone: The CDR3 does not close with the conserved phenylalanine or tryptophan, likely indicating a read error. This sequence joins TRBV7-9 and TRBJ2-7; possible D gene TRBD2, 6 bases. Trimming stripped 5 bases from V and 7 bases from J, with 15 bases between. CDR1 is SEHNR, CDR2 FQNEAQ, per germline (reference sequence). The CDR3 spans 13 residues. In DNA, the CDR3 is TGTGCCAGCAGCGACGGGGGTTTTGGGGAGCAGTACTAC. Translating gives CASSDGGFGEQYY.

This clone is classed as medium-sized. This chain joins TRBV6-2 or TRBV6-3 and TRBJ2-7; D is unclear. With 1 base removed from V and 3 bases from J, the gap between germline ends came to 7 bases. CDR1 is MNHEY, CDR2 SVGEGT, per germline. The CDR3 runs 13 residues. CDR3 in amino acids: CASSYYRSYEQYF. DNA for the CDR3: TGTGCCAGCAGTTACTATAGAAGCTACGAGCAGTACTTC.

This clone was observed many times. The chain uses TRBV28 and TRBJ2-6, with TRBD1 as a possible D gene (6 bases). The V and J ends lost 4 bases and 2 bases respectively, with 12 bases between them. The CDR3 length is 16 residues. The V gene's germline CDR1 is MDHEN and CDR2 SYDVKM. The DNA of the CDR3 is TGTGCCAGCAGTTCGACCCCAGGGGCTGGGGCCAACGTCCTGACTTTC. As protein: CASSSTPGAGANVLTF.

By share, this clone counts as medium-sized. This chain uses TRBV28 with TRBJ1-2; D not resolved. This CDR3 spans 15 amino acids. The germline CDR1 and CDR2 sequences are MDHEN and SYDVKM. Trimming shortened V by 7 bases and J by 3 bases, and 18 bases separated the two germline ends. DNA of the CDR3: TGTGCCAGCACCTCCCCAATCGGATATGACTATGGCTACACCTTC. It is translated as CASTSPIGYDYGYTF.

This clone was seen repeatedly, ten times or more. This CDR3 is CSARIGTSGPYEQYF. The CDR3 DNA sequence: TGCAGTGCTAGAATCGGGACTAGCGGACCCTACGAGCAGTACTTC. The V gene is TRBV20-1, the J gene TRBJ2-7, with TRBD2 identical over 11 bases. There are 15 residues in the CDR3. Unmatched junction bases numbered 5, after V lost 2 bases and J lost 2 bases. Germline CDR1 DFQATT, CDR2 SNEGSKA (reference sequence).

This clone appeared many times. J is TRBJ2-7 and V is TRBV5-5; 9 bases line up with TRBD1. The ends lost 3 bases at V and 4 bases at J; junction bases unmatched: 2. The CDR3 has 13 amino acids. Germline values: CDR1 SGHKS, CDR2 YYEKEE (reference sequence). In DNA, the CDR3 is TGTGCCAGCAGCTCGGACAGGGGTTACGAGCAGTACTTC. Residues: CASSSDRGYEQYF.

This clone was observed many times. Sequence at one end of the junction differs from germline and may be a read error. The sample holds other DNA sequences that translate to the same CDR3. The rearrangement links TRBV7-2 to TRBJ1-2; D gene ambiguous. The CDR3 runs to 14 residues. The germline CDR1 and CDR2 sequences are SGHTA and FQGNSA. This CDR3 is CASSLVREAGGYTF. The CDR3 DNA reads TGCGCCAGCAGCTTAGTTAGGGAGGCGGGGGGCTACACCTTC.

This clone occurred many times. J is TRBJ2-7 and V is TRBV20-1, with TRBD2 matching over 11 bases. The CDR3 contains 14 residues. The V and J ends lost 5 bases and 2 bases, in that order; junction bases with no gene match: 5. Germline CDR1 DFQATT, CDR2 SNEGSKA (reference sequence). The CDR3 protein is CSASGTSGTYEQYF. The CDR3 DNA reads TGCAGTGCTTCCGGGACTAGCGGCACCTACGAGCAGTACTTC.

By frequency in the sample, this clone is medium-sized. The chain joins TRBV6-2 or TRBV6-3 to TRBJ1-2; no firm D call. The CDR3 spans 12 residues. CDR1 and CDR2 (germline): MNHEY, SVGEGT. The V end was cut by 2 bases, the J end by 3 bases, with 4 bases between. DNA of the CDR3: TGTGCCAGCAGTTACGGGGACTATGGCTACACCTTC. It specifies CASSYGDYGYTF.

As concerns this clone: A much larger clone is a single base away; this may be a read error. The chain employs TRBV20-1 and TRBJ1-1; D is unresolved. The CDR3 spans 12 residues. The germline V gene encodes CDR1 DFQATT and CDR2 SNEGSKA (reference sequence). V gave up 5 bases and J gave up 0 bases, with 7 bases separating them. The CDR3 loop reads CSAGRMNTEAFF. The CDR3 nucleotides are TGCAGTGCTGGACGGATGAACACTGAAGCTTTCTTT.

Ten or more counts support this clone. The chain combines TRBV24-1 with TRBJ2-5; possibly TRBD1 for D (6 bases). V was cut by 6 bases and J by 5 bases, with 12 bases left in between. Germline CDR1 and CDR2: KGHDR and SFDVKD. CDR3 length equals 13 residues. Here the CDR3 DNA reads TGTGCCACCAGTCGGCATCAGGGGGAGACCCAGTACTTC. As protein: CATSRHQGETQYF.